This T cell receptor beta chain was obtained from a study of blood T cells in healthy people across ages. In its sample, this clonotype was seen a few times. CDR3 size: 15 residues. V lost 3 bases, J lost 0 bases, and 9 bases lay in between. The germline V gene encodes CDR1 SEHNR and CDR2 FQNEAQ (reference sequence). Together with a sample-barcoded 5' primer, a J-beta primer mix was included in a second PCR lasting roughly 6 to 12 cycles. TCRdb re-derived calls from the 5' RACE reads in MiXCR, one entry per CDR3 protein. Among 890,000 or so distinct CDR3 sequences listed, approximately 67% were seen once.

This receptor was identified in a man aged 30 to 45 in good health. The sequencing input was blood. V gene TRBV7-9 combines with J gene TRBJ2-1; no definite D call. The CDR3 DNA reads TGTGCCAGCAGCTTTGGGCAGATCTCCTACAATGAGCAGTTCTTC. It translates to CASSFGQISYNEQFF.